Listed below are T cell receptor beta chains from one sample, sequenced in a study of graft-versus-host responses after intestinal transplantation. Assay used: immunoSEQ multiplex PCR; TCRdb lists only in-frame clones, some missing. The sample shows 75,000 to 100,000 clones, about 93% of them seen only once. The sequences come from PBMCs, collected around 450 days after intestinal transplant. All receptors come from a human patient who received an intestinal transplant, so some T cells may come from the graft donor. The conserved cysteine and the conserved F or W are not part of the CDR3 here.

cdr3_aa,j_call,v_call,cdr3_length
ASSTQGQWNTEAF,TRBJ1-1,TRBV19,13
ASIKADTGELF,TRBJ2-2,TRBV6-5,11
ASSLDRGGTDTQY,TRBJ2-3,TRBV13,13
ASRTAGSSYNEQF,TRBJ2-1,TRBV6-1,13
ASSVASDPQRQLF,TRBJ2-2,TRBV9,13
VSSLRGDMETQY,TRBJ2-5,TRBV11-2,12
ASSLLSRAAGANVLT,TRBJ2-6,TRBV27,15
ASSDGDRGETQY,TRBJ2-5,TRBV6-4,12
ASSVAPTQRTGDEKLF,TRBJ1-4,TRBV9,16
ASRGRRSNLGNTEAF,TRBJ1-1,TRBV2,15
ASTTLGYGYT,TRBJ1-2,TRBV19,10
ASSSSDRETQY,TRBJ2-3,TRBV7-9,11
ASSLGWRANYGYT,TRBJ1-2,TRBV5-1,13
ASSSDRSYGYT,TRBJ1-2,TRBV5-4,11
ASRDREFFYEQY,TRBJ2-7,TRBV7-8,12
ASSLRSGTSGETQY,TRBJ2-5,TRBV7-3,14
ASSLAGGPHHEQY,TRBJ2-7,TRBV7-8,13
ASSFGHNSPLH,TRBJ1-6,TRBV27,11
ASGPYNTGELF,TRBJ2-2,TRBV12-5,11
ASSLGGLAGADTQY,TRBJ2-3,TRBV5-4,14
ASSLGNLNTEAF,TRBJ1-1,TRBV4-1,12
ASSVGGGYLQETQY,TRBJ2-5,TRBV9,14
ATSLGGTGEKLF,TRBJ1-4,TRBV15,12
ASSEGLHSGNTIY,TRBJ1-3,TRBV6-1,13
ASKDTPNSPLH,TRBJ1-6,TRBV6-5,11
ASSFGPRGGADTQY,TRBJ2-3,TRBV7-2,14
ASSLGPDRLTQQY,TRBJ2-7,TRBV7-7,13
ASKRRSGLVWGTDTQY,TRBJ2-3,TRBV2,16